This T cell receptor (beta chain) was sequenced for a study of identical twins. A universal primer site was incorporated via template switching, and the cDNA contained unique molecular identifiers. MiXCR, applied by TCRdb to the 5' RACE reads, yields one record per CDR3 protein. The sample yields some 570,000 distinct CDR3 sequences, about 22% seen once. This clonotype was counted between two and nine times. The sample also formed part of further work on yellow fever vaccine responses in identical twins.

This receptor was obtained from a woman aged 18-29 years in good health. Sequencing was performed on CD4+ T cells sorted from blood.

CDR3 in DNA: TGTGCCAGCAGTCCGATCTTTGAGACAGCTAGGGAGCAGTACTTC. Protein: CASSPIFETAREQYF. The chain carries TRBV28 and TRBJ2-7, with D possibly matching TRBD1 (5 bases). Germline V gene data show CDR1 as MDHEN and CDR2 as SYDVKM. This CDR3 is 15 amino acids long. Trimming pared 5 bases from V and 7 bases from J, leaving 21 bases between.